This TCR beta chain was sequenced for a study of blood T cell repertoires in COVID-19 (TCRdb year 2020). With regard to the full study: Samples covering the acute and convalescent phases of COVID-19 were provided by collaborators in the United States, Italy and Spain. Deeply sampled blood TCRbeta repertoires from subjects exposed to, actively infected with, or recovered from COVID-19 were included in the dataset. The prospective study material was composed of cDNA or gDNA derived from T cells, B-cell-depleted T cells, or PBMCs. A freely available public database, intended as a resource for researchers studying the immune response to SARS-CoV-2, is where the repertoires were released. The sample metadata nearly always contained a de-identified subject ID, COVID-19 status, age in years and sex. HLA class I and class II types, where available, came from metadata supplied by the sample provider rather than from assay-based typing. The samples were drawn from two sources: the first 160 participants of the ongoing ImmuneRACE study, and some 1,300 subjects contributed by 6 global collaborators. Here is what the overall study found, with its caveats: The quantity of clinical and demographic metadata differed by source and by participant and was supplied without curation.

TCRbeta CDR3 regions were amplified from genomic DNA by means of the immunoSEQ Assay, a bias-controlled multiplex PCR. For the original study's pipeline: Nucleated cell counts per sample were estimated from amplification of reference gene primers within the assay. Sequence reads were collapsed and filtered to measure the absolute abundance of every unique TCRbeta CDR3 rearrangement. For each sample, productive Simpson clonality was calculated as the square root of Simpson's diversity index over productive rearrangements. TCRdb took this table from immuneACCESS and kept in-frame rearrangements with V and J called. Such tables lack part of the clones; where checked against another copy, unresolved V genes explain under half of the gap, and the rest is unexplained. For V, J and clone size, that table is used; D and trimming come from the DNA. The sample data list 98,000 or so clones, and 70% to 85% of these were observed just once. 2.5% to 3.5% of the sample is in the top ten clones.

From the germline V gene, CDR1 is ENHRY and CDR2 is SYGVKD. The V end gives up 5 bases and the J end 4 bases, leaving 4 bases in the junction not matched to a gene. There are 13 amino acids in the CDR3, from cysteine to phenylalanine inclusive. Of the read, only the CDR3 DNA is kept; its 39 bases are in frame from base 1. To note about this clone: This clone's antigen is unknown. Per-nucleotide qualities are absent, and no much larger clonotype sits a single base away.

Whole blood was collected in K2EDTA tubes by collaborating institutions according to the institutions' own protocols. Collaborator samples were shipped for TCRbeta analysis as frozen whole blood, isolated PBMCs, or DNA extracted from either sample type. This chain joins TRBV10-3 to TRBJ1-1; 7 bases in between match TRBD1. Sequencing was done on a sample of peripheral blood. The source is an elderly woman with active or convalescent COVID-19. The DNA sequence is TGTGCCATCAGTACAGGGGTAGGCACTGAAGCTTTCTTT. This sequence encodes CAISTGVGTEAFF.